This T cell receptor beta chain was recovered during a study of T cells in Graves' hyperthyroidism and ophthalmopathy. About the study: Sampling of peripheral blood happened at initial diagnosis, prior to any treatment.

This clonotype has at least ten counts. Calling Graves' hyperthyroidism stable meant ophthalmopathy did not progress within 18 months. Patients aged 18 to 65 had newly diagnosed hyperthyroidism that had lasted under 2 months. Amplified TCR beta CDR3 regions came from RNA transcripts. Initially, a first-round RT-PCR of the TCR CDR3 employed the HTBI primer set. TCRdb re-called the multiplex PCR reads with MiXCR, one entry per CDR3 protein. The sample contains some 400,000 distinct CDR3 sequences, about 15% of which appear only once. The sample comprised blood. The receptor was isolated from a woman aged 60-70 years with Graves' hyperthyroidism.

In DNA, the CDR3 is TGTGCCAGCAGAAGGTGGGGGCAGGGCCCAGATACGCAGTATTTT. Translated: CASRRWGQGPDTQYF. This chain links TRBV11-2 with TRBJ2-3; the D gene is possibly TRBD1 (6 bases). The germline V gene has CDR1 SGHAT and CDR2 FQNNGV. This CDR3 is built from 15 residues. V lost 6 bases to trimming and J lost 4 bases, with 17 bases between them. The full variable domain, completed using reference TRBV11-2 and TRBJ2-3, is EAGVAQSPRYKIIEKRQSVAFWCNPISGHATLYWYQQILGQGPKLLIQFQNNGVVDDSQLPKDRFSAERLKGVDSTLKIQPAKLEDSAVYLCASRRWGQGPDTQYFGPGTRLTVL.